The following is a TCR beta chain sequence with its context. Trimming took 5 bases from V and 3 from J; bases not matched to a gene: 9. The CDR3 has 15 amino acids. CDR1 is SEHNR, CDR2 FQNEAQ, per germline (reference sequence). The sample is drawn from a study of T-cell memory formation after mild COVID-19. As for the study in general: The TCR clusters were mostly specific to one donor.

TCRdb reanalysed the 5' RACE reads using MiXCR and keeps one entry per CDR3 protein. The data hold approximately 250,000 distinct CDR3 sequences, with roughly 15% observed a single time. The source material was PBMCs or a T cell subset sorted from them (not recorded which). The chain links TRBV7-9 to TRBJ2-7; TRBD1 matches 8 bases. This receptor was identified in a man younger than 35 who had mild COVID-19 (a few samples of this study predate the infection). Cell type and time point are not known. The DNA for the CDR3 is TGTGCCAGCAGCGTCGGGACAGGACCCTACTACGAGCAGTACTTC. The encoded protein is CASSVGTGPYYEQYF.